This is a list of T cell receptor beta chains from one sample in a study of blood T cell repertoires in COVID-19. Profiling relied on immunoSEQ multiplex PCR, and the TCRdb table lists in-frame clones only, not all of them. The repertoire includes 180,000 or so clones, nearly 90% of them detected once, and approximately 2.5% sits in the top ten. The material sequenced was PBMCs or T cells enriched from blood (not recorded which). These receptors were collected from a woman between 40 and 55 years old with acute COVID-19. Both conserved end residues are part of each CDR3. A D gene is named only where the DNA matches it firmly. Clone size is stated in some rows and not others, as once, few, many or a class when expanded.

cdr3_aa,cdr3_nt,d_call,j_call,v_call,clone_size
CASSGYRGTEAFF,TGTGCCAGCAGCGGATACAGGGGAACTGAAGCTTTCTTT,TRBD1,TRBJ1-1,TRBV12-3/TRBV12-4,.
CASTPRGSYNSPLHF,TGTGCCAGCACTCCAAGGGGTTCCTATAATTCACCCCTCCACTTT,.,TRBJ1-6,TRBV6-5,.
CASRRGNQPQHF,TGTGCCAGCAGGCGAGGCAATCAGCCCCAGCATTTT,.,TRBJ1-5,TRBV3-1/TRBV3-2,.
CASSLSLLLAGNEQFF,TGTGCCAGCAGCTTAAGTCTCTTACTAGCAGGTAATGAGCAGTTCTTC,.,TRBJ2-1,TRBV7-2,.
CASSIGLAGNEQFF,TGTGCCAGTAGCATAGGACTAGCGGGAAATGAGCAGTTCTTC,TRBD2,TRBJ2-1,TRBV19,.
CASSLGQVGNEQFF,TGCGCCAGCAGCTTGGGACAGGTGGGCAATGAGCAGTTCTTC,.,TRBJ2-1,TRBV5-1,.
CASSRGQGQLNTEAFF,TGCGCCAGCAGCCGGGGACAGGGTCAGTTGAACACTGAAGCTTTCTTT,TRBD1,TRBJ1-1,TRBV5-1,.
CASSKATGGNEKLFF,TGTGCCAGCAGCAAAGCTACAGGGGGAAATGAAAAACTGTTTTTT,TRBD1,TRBJ1-4,TRBV4-2,.
CASSPAGTGAYEQYF,TGTGCCAGCTCACCCGCCGGGACAGGGGCCTACGAGCAGTACTTC,TRBD1,TRBJ2-7,TRBV18,.
CASSITRYLAKNIQYF,TGTGCCAGTAGTATCACTCGGTACCTAGCCAAAAACATTCAGTACTTC,.,TRBJ2-4,TRBV19,.
CASSEVQGKGYTF,TGTGCCAGCAGTGAAGTACAGGGAAAGGGCTACACCTTC,.,TRBJ1-2,TRBV2,few
CASVTGSGDTEAFF,TGCGCCAGCGTGACGGGCTCGGGGGACACTGAAGCTTTCTTT,.,TRBJ1-1,TRBV5-1,.
CASSGRLAGGELFF,TGTGCCAGCAGCGGCCGACTAGCAGGCGGGGAGCTGTTTTTT,TRBD2,TRBJ2-2,TRBV9,.
CASRKGQGGAHYGYTF,TGTGCCAGCAGGAAGGGACAGGGAGGGGCTCACTATGGCTACACCTTC,TRBD1,TRBJ1-2,TRBV2,once
CAIRRQDAGELFF,TGTGCCATCAGGAGACAAGACGCCGGGGAGCTGTTTTTT,.,TRBJ2-2,TRBV10-3,.
CASSPGQFITQYF,TGTGCCAGCAGCCCGGGACAGTTTATCACGCAGTATTTT,TRBD1,TRBJ2-3,TRBV6-6,.
CASSQGQSGANVLTF,TGCGCCAGCAGCCAAGGACAGAGTGGGGCCAACGTCCTGACTTTC,.,TRBJ2-6,TRBV4-3,.
CAWGRGSLLREGYEQYF,TGTGCCTGGGGTCGCGGGAGTTTACTAAGGGAAGGCTACGAGCAGTACTTC,TRBD2,TRBJ2-7,TRBV30,once
CASSLTGTFDDTEAFF,TGTGCCAGCAGTCTGACAGGGACTTTCGATGACACTGAAGCTTTCTTT,TRBD1,TRBJ1-1,TRBV2,.
CASRGQTNQPQHF,TGTGCCAGCAGGGGACAGACTAATCAGCCCCAGCATTTT,TRBD1,TRBJ1-5,TRBV27,.
CASSTPQGYQETQYF,TGCGCCAGCAGCACCCCACAGGGGTACCAAGAGACCCAGTACTTC,TRBD1,TRBJ2-5,TRBV5-1,.
CASSQEGTGGGNEQFF,TGCGCCAGCAGCCAAGAGGGGACAGGGGGCGGCAATGAGCAGTTCTTC,TRBD1,TRBJ2-1,TRBV4-1,.
CASSFFGTGDQDTQYF,TGTGCCAGCAGCTTCTTCGGGACAGGGGACCAAGATACGCAGTATTTT,TRBD1,TRBJ2-3,TRBV7-8,.
CASSPTGTRDVYF,TGTGCCAGTAGTCCGACAGGGACTCGGGATGTGTACTTC,.,TRBJ2-7,TRBV19,.
CAISDGGRGYTF,TGTGCCATCAGTGACGGGGGAAGAGGCTACACCTTC,.,TRBJ1-2,TRBV10-3,.
CASRQGAGNTIYF,TGTGCCAGCAGACAGGGAGCTGGAAACACCATATATTTT,.,TRBJ1-3,TRBV6-5,.
CASSPSGRDEKLFF,TGTGCCAGCTCACCATCTGGGCGGGATGAAAAACTGTTTTTT,.,TRBJ1-4,TRBV18,.
CASSLARRASTDTQYF,TGTGCCAGCAGCTTAGCGCGGAGAGCTAGCACAGATACGCAGTATTTT,.,TRBJ2-3,TRBV7-8,.
CASTSLQIRYGYTF,TGTGCCAGTACTTCCCTTCAGATTCGATATGGCTACACCTTC,.,TRBJ1-2,TRBV19,.
CASSQGTGGSYEQYF,TGTGCCAGCAGCCAAGGGACAGGGGGTTCCTACGAGCAGTACTTC,TRBD1,TRBJ2-7,TRBV3-1/TRBV3-2,.
CASSESADTQTGNTIYF,TGCGCCAGCAGTGAGTCAGCCGATACTCAAACGGGAAACACCATATATTTT,.,TRBJ1-3,TRBV10-2,.
CASSIEAARSGANVLTF,TGTGCCAGTAGTATAGAAGCGGCCCGTTCTGGGGCCAACGTCCTGACTTTC,.,TRBJ2-6,TRBV19,.
CATGAQGNRQGTNEKLFF,TGTGCCACTGGGGCACAGGGTAATCGTCAGGGAACTAATGAAAAACTGTTTTTT,.,TRBJ1-4,TRBV3-1/TRBV3-2,.
CASSQDMGGYYGYTF,TGCGCCAGCAGCCAAGATATGGGGGGGTACTATGGCTACACCTTC,.,TRBJ1-2,TRBV4-1,.
CASRPADGNTDTQYF,TGTGCCAGCAGGCCAGCGGACGGGAACACAGATACGCAGTATTTT,.,TRBJ2-3,TRBV7-6,.